The T cell receptor beta chain under discussion was sequenced for a study of blood T cell repertoires in COVID-19 (dated by TCRdb to between 2020 and 2021). Notes on the research overall: Samples from collaborators originated in the United States, Italy and Spain and spanned both the acute and convalescent phases of COVID-19. The material from the prospective study consisted of cDNA or gDNA derived from T cells, B-cell-depleted T cells, or PBMCs. Deeply sampled blood TCRbeta repertoires from subjects exposed to, actively infected with, or recovered from COVID-19 were included in the dataset. A freely available public database, intended as a resource for researchers studying the immune response to SARS-CoV-2, is where the repertoires were released. Samples came from the ongoing ImmuneRACE study (first 160 participants) plus 1,254 subjects from 6 global collaborators. The sample metadata nearly always contained a de-identified subject ID, COVID-19 status, age in years and sex. HLA class I and class II types, where available, came from metadata supplied by the sample provider rather than from assay-based typing. What the work shows at the level of the full study, not this receptor alone: How much clinical and demographic metadata was included differed by source and by participant, and the metadata was provided uncurated.

TCRbeta CDR3 regions were amplified from genomic DNA using the immunoSEQ Assay, a bias-controlled multiplex PCR. The authors' analysis ran thus. The number of nucleated cells in each sample was estimated by amplification of reference gene primers within the assay. Sequence reads were collapsed and filtered to measure the absolute abundance of every unique TCRbeta CDR3 rearrangement. For each sample, productive Simpson clonality was calculated by taking the square root of Simpson's diversity index across productive rearrangements. The clones in this table, taken by TCRdb from immuneACCESS, are in-frame only. Not every clone is retained; where verified, under half of the shortfall comes from an unresolved V gene, and the cause of the rest is unknown. V, J and clone size are those of that table, while D and trimming were read from the DNA. Within this sample are about 320,000 clones, with 90% of them counted one time only. The ten largest make up 3.5% to 5% of the sample.

On this clone: Its antigen is still unknown. Base qualities are missing; no much larger clone stands one base away. Other DNA sequences in this sample translate to the same CDR3.

Counted from cysteine to phenylalanine, this CDR3 has 14 amino acids. Of all the DNA, just the CDR3 is kept, 42 bases in frame from base 1. From a lookup of the germline V gene, CDR1 and CDR2 are SGHRS and YFSETQ. The germline V and J ends show losses of 4 bases and 4 bases respectively, and no gene match explains 6 bases of the junction. Participants in the prospective study were aged about 18 to 90 years, lived in some 24 United States geographic areas, and enrolled through a virtual design. In the prospective study, cohorts were assigned on the basis of participant-reported clinical history obtained from a screening survey and a study questionnaire. A participant counted as exposed if, within 2 weeks of entering the study, that participant had been in contact with someone who had a PCR-confirmed or clinician-diagnosed COVID-19 case. Mobile phlebotomists in the prospective study collected whole blood, serum and a nasopharyngeal or oropharyngeal swab from every participant. Additional blood draws and questionnaires over an approximately 2-month period could optionally be provided by prospective study participants. Before DNA extraction, blood samples from the prospective study were shipped at room temperature or frozen.

This receptor was taken from a woman aged 25 to 39 who had been exposed to COVID-19. Sequencing input: PBMCs or T cells enriched from blood (not recorded which). The chain is assembled from TRBV5-1 and TRBJ1-2, with TRBD1 identical over 8 junction bases. In nucleotide form, the sequence is TGCGCCAGCAGCCTATCCGGACAGGGCTATGGCTACACCTTC. It translates as CASSLSGQGYGYTF.